The 25 T cell receptor beta chains given below trace back to one sample, sequenced in a study of Tregs in tolerant kidney transplant recipients. This table comes from immunoSEQ multiplex PCR, and its TCRdb copy is limited to in-frame clones, with some not included. Of 60,000 to 70,000 clones in the sample, 80% to 95% were seen once. The sample here was CD8+ T cells from blood, taken before the transplant. The receptors were sampled from a human donor who received a combined kidney and bone marrow transplant.

This rearrangement joins TRBV15 to TRBJ1-2, with TRBD1 matching 7 bases. Germline CDR1 LNHNV, CDR2 YYDKDF (reference sequence). This CDR3 region has 13 residues. V lost 8 bases and J lost 2; bases outside the gene matches: 5. The CDR3 loop is CATASGGNYGYTF. CDR3 sequence (DNA): TGTGCCACCGCGTCAGGGGGGAACTATGGCTACACCTTC.

V usage is TRBV5-6 and J usage is TRBJ1-2; 9 bases map to TRBD1. This CDR3 spans 15 amino acids. Germline CDR1 and CDR2: SGHDT and YYEEEE. Unmatched junction bases numbered 7, after V lost 4 bases and J lost 3 bases. This CDR3 is CASSDGTGYHYGYTF. The DNA for the CDR3 is TGTGCCAGCAGCGACGGGACAGGGTACCACTATGGCTACACCTTC.

The rearrangement uses TRBV19 and TRBJ1-1; possible D gene TRBD1, 5 bases. CDR1 and CDR2 from the germline V gene are LNHDA and SQIVND (reference sequence). The CDR3 loop spans 15 amino acids. Between the trimmed V and J ends, which lost 5 bases and 1 base, there was a span of 14 bases. CDR3 in amino acids: CASSVTGLWNTEAFF. As DNA, the CDR3 is TGTGCCAGTAGTGTCACGGGACTCTGGAACACTGAAGCTTTCTTT.

This clone appeared once. This rearrangement joins TRBV6-5 to TRBJ2-3; TRBD2 agrees at 8 bases. There are 14 residues in the CDR3. Per germline, CDR1 MNHEY and CDR2 SVGAGI. Unmatched junction bases numbered 10, after V lost 3 bases and J lost 11 bases. DNA of the CDR3: TGTGCCAGCAGTTATTCCGGGACTAGTGACGGGCAGTATTTT. Protein: CASSYSGTSDGQYF.

V gene TRBV19 combines with J gene TRBJ1-1; TRBD1 is a possible D gene (5 bases). Germline V gene lookup returns CDR1 LNHDA and CDR2 SQIVND (reference sequence). The CDR3 runs 14 residues. V was clipped by 2 bases and J by 4 bases, with 11 bases between them. CDR3 DNA sequence: TGTGCCAGTAGTATAACGGCAGGGTTCACTGAAGCTTTCTTT. The encoded protein is CASSITAGFTEAFF.

This clone came up once. The V call is TRBV5-4, the J call TRBJ2-7, with 10 bases matching TRBD2. This CDR3 spans 15 amino acids. Germline CDR1 and CDR2: SGHNT and YYREEE (reference sequence). J lost 5 bases, V lost 0 bases, and 5 bases had no gene match. The CDR3 is CASSLGSGGANEQYF. CDR3 bases: TGTGCCAGCAGCTTGGGCAGCGGGGGGGCGAACGAGCAGTACTTC.

The CDR3 region has the DNA TGTGCCAGCAGCTCCTCGGACAGGGAAGATCAGCCCCAGCATTTT. It translates to CASSSSDREDQPQHF. The J gene is TRBJ1-5, the V gene TRBV7-9, with TRBD1 matching 8 bases. CDR3 length equals 15 residues. CDR1 and CDR2 from the germline V gene are SEHNR and FQNEAQ (reference sequence). With V trimmed by 4 bases and J by 5 bases, 7 bases remained unmatched.

The CDR3 bases are TGTGCCAGCAGCTTAGGCCCCACAGGGGGAAGCTCCTACAATGAGCAGTTCTTC. It translates to CASSLGPTGGSSYNEQFF. The chain carries TRBV7-9 and TRBJ2-1, with 8 bases identical to TRBD1. The germline V gene has CDR1 SEHNR and CDR2 FQNEAQ (reference sequence). CDR3 size: 18 residues. The junction had 8 bases not matched to a gene; V was cut back by 1 base and J by 0 bases. Together with reference TRBV7-9 and TRBJ2-1, the CDR3 gives the full variable domain: DTGVSQNPRHKITKRGQNVTFRCDPISEHNRLYWYRQTLGQGPEFLTYFQNEAQLEKSRLLSDRFSAERPKGSFSTLEIQRTEQGDSAMYLCASSLGPTGGSSYNEQFFGPGTRLTVL.

The chain joins TRBV30 to TRBJ1-2; D remains ambiguous. The CDR3 extends over 13 amino acids. V dropped 0 bases and J dropped 4 bases, with 9 bases sitting between them. Germline CDR1 reads GTSNPN; CDR2 reads SVGIG (reference sequence). The CDR3 spells CAWSVEPFYGYTF. The DNA for the CDR3 is TGTGCCTGGAGTGTAGAGCCTTTCTATGGCTACACCTTC.

This clone was seen a handful of times. The J gene is TRBJ2-7, the V gene TRBV4-3, with a possible D match to TRBD2 (6 bases). The length of the CDR3 is 16 residues. V was pared by 0 bases and J by 7 bases, with 19 bases between. Germline values: CDR1 LGHNA, CDR2 YSLEER. The CDR3 sequence is CASSQDRDSSEGEQYF. CDR3 coding DNA: TGCGCCAGCAGCCAAGACCGGGACTCCTCCGAGGGGGAGCAGTACTTC.

The chain combines TRBV4-1 with TRBJ1-4; 9 nucleotides line up with TRBD1. The V gene's germline CDR1 is MGHRA and CDR2 YSYEKL. This CDR3 has 16 amino acids. Losses at the gene ends were 1 base for V and 7 bases for J; bases not matched to a gene: 7. CDR3 amino acids: CASSQAPGQGAEKLFF. The DNA for the CDR3 is TGCGCCAGCAGCCAAGCCCCGGGACAGGGTGCTGAAAAACTGTTTTTT.

V gene TRBV7-9 combines with J gene TRBJ1-2; 10 bases are a match to TRBD1. V shed 5 bases and J 6 bases; nucleotides not matched to a gene: 9. Germline V gives CDR1 SEHNR, CDR2 FQNEAQ (reference sequence). The CDR3 loop spans 15 amino acids. CDR3 loop: CASSIPGQGIDGYTF. Here the CDR3 DNA reads TGTGCCAGCAGCATTCCGGGACAGGGGATCGATGGCTACACCTTC.

Only one count was recorded for this clone. The chain carries TRBV14 and TRBJ1-3, with no clear D. The germline gives CDR1 SGHDN, CDR2 FVKESK. Trimming took 0 bases from V and 0 from J, leaving 6 bases between them. This CDR3 contains 15 residues. The CDR3 protein is CASSQDYSSGNTIYF. The CDR3 nucleotides are TGTGCCAGCAGCCAAGATTACTCCTCTGGAAACACCATATATTTT. The full variable domain, with the rest looked up from reference TRBV14 and TRBJ1-3, is EAGVTQFPSHSVIEKGQTVTLRCDPISGHDNLYWYRRVMGKEIKFLLHFVKESKQDESGMPNNRFLAERTGGTYSTLKVQPAELEDSGVYFCASSQDYSSGNTIYFGEGSWLTVV.

The chain carries TRBV6-1 and TRBJ1-6; 7 nucleotides agree with TRBD1. Germline V gene data show CDR1 as MNHNS and CDR2 as SASEGT. The CDR3 spans 15 residues. The junction had 4 bases not matched to a gene; V was cut back by 2 bases and J by 6 bases. CDR3 sequence reads: CASSETRDSNSPLHF. Written as DNA, the CDR3 is TGTGCCAGCAGTGAAACTCGGGACAGTAATTCACCCCTCCACTTT.

The rearrangement joins TRBV30 to TRBJ2-7; D unclear. From germline, CDR1 is GTSNPN and CDR2 SVGIG (reference sequence). Trimming cost V 5 bases and J 5 bases, with 10 bases left between them. The CDR3 length is 11 residues. This CDR3 is CAWSWRNEQYF. In nucleotides, the CDR3 is TGTGCCTGGTCATGGCGGAACGAGCAGTACTTC.

The chain recombines TRBV11-2 with TRBJ2-7; D is unresolved. Germline lookup yields CDR1 SGHAT and CDR2 FQNNGV. Deletions cut 2 bases from V and 3 bases from J, with 5 bases between. The CDR3 spans 12 residues. This CDR3 reads CASSLTSYEQYF. DNA for the CDR3: TGTGCCAGCAGCTTAACCAGCTACGAGCAGTACTTC.

The chain couples TRBV27 to TRBJ2-5, with TRBD2 matching over 10 bases. Germline lookup yields CDR1 MNHEY and CDR2 SMNVEV (reference sequence). The CDR3 consists of 17 residues. V trimming: 4 bases; J trimming: 1 base; junction bases outside the gene matches: 9. CDR3 sequence: CASSSAVTSGTQETQYF. The CDR3 nucleotides read TGTGCCAGCAGTTCAGCCGTCACTAGCGGGACCCAAGAGACCCAGTACTTC.

The chain employs TRBV4-2 and TRBJ2-7; 9 nucleotides line up with TRBD2. CDR3 length: 16 residues. Germline lookup yields CDR1 LGHNA and CDR2 YNFKEQ. V shed 3 bases and J 3 bases; nucleotides not matched to a gene: 9. The DNA for the CDR3 is TGTGCCAGCAGCCAGGGGGCCGGGACTAGCAACTACGAGCAGTACTTC. Amino acid sequence: CASSQGAGTSNYEQYF.

The chain employs TRBV28 and TRBJ1-4; 7 bases map to TRBD1. The CDR3 sequence is 14 residues long. In germline, CDR1 is MDHEN, CDR2 SYDVKM. Trimming cost V 9 bases and J 7 bases; bases outside gene matches: 11. The CDR3 loop reads CASRNTGEAEKLFF. The CDR3 nucleotides are TGTGCCAGTAGAAACACAGGGGAGGCTGAAAAACTGTTTTTT.

The chain links TRBV6-5 to TRBJ1-1; D is perhaps TRBD1 (6 bases). V was pared by 6 bases and J by 7 bases, with 15 bases between. Germline V lookup: CDR1 MNHEY, CDR2 SVGAGI. The CDR3 covers 13 residues. For the CDR3, the DNA is TGTGCCAGCAGACTAACAGGGTTTAATGAAGCTTTCTTT. Translated: CASRLTGFNEAFF.

The chain combines TRBV2 with TRBJ2-3, with no clear D. This CDR3 comprises 16 residues. Trimming stripped 7 bases from V and 1 base from J, with 18 bases between. Germline V lookup: CDR1 SNHLY, CDR2 FYNNEI. This chain's CDR3 is CASTRIVPAGTDTQYF. DNA of the CDR3: TGTGCCAGCACCAGAATCGTCCCGGCGGGCACAGATACGCAGTATTTT.

DNA of the CDR3: TGTGCCAGCAGTTTCTCTTCTGGACAGACGAACTATGGCTACACCTTC. It codes for CASSFSSGQTNYGYTF. This chain connects TRBV27 to TRBJ1-2; D is perhaps TRBD1 (6 bases). Deletions cut 3 bases from V and 2 bases from J, with 16 bases between. The CDR3 contains 16 residues. The germline gives CDR1 MNHEY, CDR2 SMNVEV (reference sequence).

Comment on this clone: The same CDR3 also results from other DNA sequences found in this sample. The CDR3: CASSVGGGTYEQYF. For the CDR3, the DNA is TGTGCCAGCAGCGTCGGGGGGGGGACCTACGAGCAGTACTTC. The chain couples TRBV9 to TRBJ2-7; 8 bases match TRBD2. Germline CDR1 is SGDLS and CDR2 is YYNGEE. The ends lost 2 bases at V and 2 bases at J; junction bases unmatched: 3. The CDR3 loop spans 14 amino acids. Supplemented by reference TRBV9 and TRBJ2-7, the full variable domain reads DSGVTQTPKHLITATGQRVTLRCSPRSGDLSVYWYQQSLDQGLQFLIQYYNGEERAKGNILERFSAQQFPDLHSELNLSSLELGDSALYFCASSVGGGTYEQYFGPGTRLTVT.

The gene calls are TRBV6-6 and TRBJ1-2; a possible D gene is TRBD1 (5 bases). Germline V CDR1 and CDR2: MNHNY, SVGAGI (reference sequence). Trimming cost V 5 bases and J 8 bases, with 21 bases left between them. The CDR3 extends over 15 amino acids. CDR3 loop: CASSLTFLVGLGYTF. CDR3 sequence (DNA): TGTGCCAGCAGTCTTACCTTTCTAGTGGGGCTAGGCTACACCTTC.

The chain joins TRBV30 to TRBJ1-2, with 7 bases fitting TRBD1. The germline gives CDR1 GTSNPN, CDR2 SVGIG (reference sequence). J lost 2 bases, V lost 7 bases, and 7 bases had no gene match. The CDR3 is 13 residues long. The CDR3 bases are TGTGCCTTGCTGGGCAGGGGGAACTATGGCTACACCTTC. It translates to CALLGRGNYGYTF.